The following is a TCR beta chain sequence with its context. The record originates from a study of blood T cell repertoires in COVID-19. This CDR3 has 14 residues. V gave up 1 base and J gave up 5 bases; unmatched junction bases: 4. The germline CDR1 and CDR2 sequences are MNHNS and SASEGT. Assay used: immunoSEQ multiplex PCR; TCRdb lists only in-frame clones, some missing. The sample includes hundreds of thousands of clones, 86% seen only once; the top ten take 15% to 19%. The sample was PBMCs or T cells enriched from blood (not recorded which). The origin of this receptor is a man aged 18 to 30 who had recovered from COVID-19. The chain couples TRBV6-1 to TRBJ1-2, with 7 bases aligning to TRBD1. The CDR3 bases are TGTGCCAGCAGTGAAGAGGGACAGTATTATGGCTACACCTTC. Its translation is CASSEEGQYYGYTF.